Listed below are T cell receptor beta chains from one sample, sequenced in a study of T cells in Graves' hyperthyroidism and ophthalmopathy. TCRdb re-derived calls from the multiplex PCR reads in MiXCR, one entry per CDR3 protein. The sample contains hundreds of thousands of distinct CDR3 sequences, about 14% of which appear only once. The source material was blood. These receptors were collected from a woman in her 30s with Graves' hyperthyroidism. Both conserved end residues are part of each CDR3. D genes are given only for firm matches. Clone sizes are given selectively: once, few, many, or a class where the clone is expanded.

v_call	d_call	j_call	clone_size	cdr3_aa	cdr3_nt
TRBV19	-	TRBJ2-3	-	CASSRGGFTDTQYF	TGTGCCAGTAGTCGAGGGGGGTTCACAGATACGCAGTATTTT
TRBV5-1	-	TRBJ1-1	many	CASSLNEGRGGTEAFF	TGCGCCAGCAGCTTAAATGAAGGGAGGGGAGGCACTGAAGCTTTCTTT
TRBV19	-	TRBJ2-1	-	CASSIGRGNSYNEQFF	TGTGCCAGTAGTATAGGACGCGGGAACTCATACAATGAGCAGTTCTTC
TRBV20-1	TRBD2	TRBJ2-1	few	CKSGGEEVEQFF	TGCAAAAGCGGGGGAGAGGAGGTTGAGCAGTTCTTC
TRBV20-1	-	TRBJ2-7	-	CSAPGPSSYEQYF	TGCAGTGCCCCGGGCCCTAGCTCCTACGAGCAGTACTTC
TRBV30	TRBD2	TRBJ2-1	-	CAWSVLGRAYNEQFF	TGTGCCTGGAGTGTACTTGGGAGGGCATACAATGAGCAGTTCTTC
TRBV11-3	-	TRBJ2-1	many	CASSPGAGSYEQFF	TGTGCCAGCAGCCCCGGAGCAGGCAGCTATGAGCAGTTCTTC
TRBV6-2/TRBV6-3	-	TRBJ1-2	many	CASNQGGVANYGYTF	TGTGCCAGCAATCAGGGAGGCGTAGCTAACTATGGCTACACCTTC
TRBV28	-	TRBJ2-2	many	CACEGGGGELFF	TGTGCCTGCGAGGGAGGCGGCGGGGAGCTGTTTTTT
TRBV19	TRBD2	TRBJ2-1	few	CASSEPWGSGKGDSYNEQFF	TGTGCCAGTAGTGAGCCCTGGGGTAGCGGGAAAGGAGACTCCTACAATGAGCAGTTCTTC
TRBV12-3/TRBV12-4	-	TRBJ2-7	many	CASSPNDGYEQYF	TGTGCCAGCAGTCCAAACGACGGCTACGAGCAGTACTTC
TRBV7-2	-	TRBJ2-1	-	CASSSPSLGGPYNEQFF	TGTGCCAGCAGCTCCCCGTCCCTAGGAGGGCCCTACAATGAGCAGTTCTTC
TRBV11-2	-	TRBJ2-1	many	CASSSEGPSYNEQFF	TGTGCCAGCAGCTCTGAAGGGCCGTCCTACAATGAGCAGTTCTTC
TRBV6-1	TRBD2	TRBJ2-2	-	CASSSGLATTGELFF	TGTGCCAGCTCTTCGGGACTAGCGACCACCGGGGAGCTGTTTTTT
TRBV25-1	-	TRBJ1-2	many	CASTAVPFGGYTF	TGTGCCAGCACCGCGGTCCCTTTCGGCGGCTACACCTTC
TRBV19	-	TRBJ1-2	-	CASSIDTSTFYGYTF	TGTGCCAGTAGTATAGATACTTCGACATTCTATGGCTACACCTTC
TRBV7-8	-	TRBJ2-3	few	CASSLAVSDTQYF	TGTGCCAGCAGCTTAGCGGTGTCCGATACGCAGTATTTT
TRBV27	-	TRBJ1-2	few	CASSLSNSGAYGYTF	TGTGCCAGCAGTTTATCGAATTCAGGGGCCTATGGCTACACCTTC
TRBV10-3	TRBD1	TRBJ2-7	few	CAISDIGQESSYEQYF	TGTGCCATCAGTGACATCGGACAGGAAAGCTCCTACGAGCAGTACTTC
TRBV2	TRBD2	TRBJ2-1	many	CASSQLAGGRNEQFF	TGTGCCAGCAGTCAACTAGCGGGAGGGAGGAATGAGCAGTTCTTC
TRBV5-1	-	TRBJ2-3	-	CASSLGPRLTTDTQYF	TGCGCCAGCAGCTTGGGGCCAAGATTGACCACAGATACGCAGTATTTT
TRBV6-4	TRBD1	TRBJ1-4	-	CASSDSGTGGLSNEKLFF	TGTGCCAGCAGTGACTCAGGGACAGGGGGACTTTCTAATGAAAAACTGTTTTTT
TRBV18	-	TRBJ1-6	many	CASSPAKDSPLHF	TGTGCCAGCTCACCGGCGAAGGATTCACCCCTCCACTTT
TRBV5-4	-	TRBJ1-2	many	CASSSQGTWGRYTF	TGTGCCAGCAGCTCCCAAGGGACTTGGGGCCGCTACACCTTC
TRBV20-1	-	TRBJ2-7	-	CSARPGRKGRTYEQYF	TGCAGTGCTAGGCCAGGGCGGAAGGGCCGTACCTACGAGCAGTACTTC
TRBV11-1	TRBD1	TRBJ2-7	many	CASSAGTVLEQYF	TGTGCCAGCAGCGCCGGGACAGTACTTGAGCAGTACTTC
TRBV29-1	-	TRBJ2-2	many	CSAQDTGELFF	TGCAGCGCCCAGGACACCGGGGAGCTGTTTTTT
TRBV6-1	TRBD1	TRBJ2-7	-	CASSDGQGMRQYF	TGTGCCAGCAGTGACGGACAGGGTATGAGACAGTACTTC
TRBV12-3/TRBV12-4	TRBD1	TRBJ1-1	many	CASGLTGGNTEAFF	TGTGCCAGCGGCCTAACAGGGGGGAACACTGAAGCTTTCTTT
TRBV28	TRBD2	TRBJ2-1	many	CAGGDYNEQFF	TGTGCCGGGGGGGACTACAATGAGCAGTTCTTC
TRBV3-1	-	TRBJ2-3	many	CASSRDRTDTQYF	TGTGCCAGCAGCCGAGACAGGACAGATACGCAGTATTTT
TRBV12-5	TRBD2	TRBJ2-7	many	CASGLGAGVGYEQYF	TGTGCTAGTGGTTTAGGCGCGGGAGTTGGGTACGAGCAGTACTTC
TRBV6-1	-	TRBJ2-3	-	CASSPGQRRSTDTQYF	TGTGCCAGCAGCCCCGGGCAAAGACGGAGCACAGATACGCAGTATTTT
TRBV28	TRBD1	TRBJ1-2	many	CASRRNRGFYGYTF	TGTGCCAGCAGACGCAACAGGGGATTCTATGGCTACACCTTC
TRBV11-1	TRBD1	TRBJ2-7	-	CASRPGTGVSYEQYF	TGTGCCAGCAGGCCCGGGACAGGGGTCTCCTACGAGCAGTACTTC
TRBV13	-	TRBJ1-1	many	CASSFRSEGTEAFF	TGTGCCAGCAGCTTCCGGAGCGAAGGCACTGAAGCTTTCTTT
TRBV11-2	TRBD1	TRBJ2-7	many	CASTSRDRGGEQYF	TGTGCCAGCACTTCAAGGGACAGGGGCGGCGAGCAGTACTTC
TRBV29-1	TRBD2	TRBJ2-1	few	CSGARLAGYNEQFF	TGCAGCGGGGCGCGGCTAGCGGGCTACAATGAGCAGTTCTTC
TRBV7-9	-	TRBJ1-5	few	CASSLGGEFGVGNQPQHF	TGTGCCAGCAGCTTGGGTGGTGAGTTTGGCGTTGGCAATCAGCCCCAGCATTTT
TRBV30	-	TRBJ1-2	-	CATRGSRRLYAYTF	TGTGCTACGAGGGGCTCGCGGCGACTCTATGCCTACACCTTC